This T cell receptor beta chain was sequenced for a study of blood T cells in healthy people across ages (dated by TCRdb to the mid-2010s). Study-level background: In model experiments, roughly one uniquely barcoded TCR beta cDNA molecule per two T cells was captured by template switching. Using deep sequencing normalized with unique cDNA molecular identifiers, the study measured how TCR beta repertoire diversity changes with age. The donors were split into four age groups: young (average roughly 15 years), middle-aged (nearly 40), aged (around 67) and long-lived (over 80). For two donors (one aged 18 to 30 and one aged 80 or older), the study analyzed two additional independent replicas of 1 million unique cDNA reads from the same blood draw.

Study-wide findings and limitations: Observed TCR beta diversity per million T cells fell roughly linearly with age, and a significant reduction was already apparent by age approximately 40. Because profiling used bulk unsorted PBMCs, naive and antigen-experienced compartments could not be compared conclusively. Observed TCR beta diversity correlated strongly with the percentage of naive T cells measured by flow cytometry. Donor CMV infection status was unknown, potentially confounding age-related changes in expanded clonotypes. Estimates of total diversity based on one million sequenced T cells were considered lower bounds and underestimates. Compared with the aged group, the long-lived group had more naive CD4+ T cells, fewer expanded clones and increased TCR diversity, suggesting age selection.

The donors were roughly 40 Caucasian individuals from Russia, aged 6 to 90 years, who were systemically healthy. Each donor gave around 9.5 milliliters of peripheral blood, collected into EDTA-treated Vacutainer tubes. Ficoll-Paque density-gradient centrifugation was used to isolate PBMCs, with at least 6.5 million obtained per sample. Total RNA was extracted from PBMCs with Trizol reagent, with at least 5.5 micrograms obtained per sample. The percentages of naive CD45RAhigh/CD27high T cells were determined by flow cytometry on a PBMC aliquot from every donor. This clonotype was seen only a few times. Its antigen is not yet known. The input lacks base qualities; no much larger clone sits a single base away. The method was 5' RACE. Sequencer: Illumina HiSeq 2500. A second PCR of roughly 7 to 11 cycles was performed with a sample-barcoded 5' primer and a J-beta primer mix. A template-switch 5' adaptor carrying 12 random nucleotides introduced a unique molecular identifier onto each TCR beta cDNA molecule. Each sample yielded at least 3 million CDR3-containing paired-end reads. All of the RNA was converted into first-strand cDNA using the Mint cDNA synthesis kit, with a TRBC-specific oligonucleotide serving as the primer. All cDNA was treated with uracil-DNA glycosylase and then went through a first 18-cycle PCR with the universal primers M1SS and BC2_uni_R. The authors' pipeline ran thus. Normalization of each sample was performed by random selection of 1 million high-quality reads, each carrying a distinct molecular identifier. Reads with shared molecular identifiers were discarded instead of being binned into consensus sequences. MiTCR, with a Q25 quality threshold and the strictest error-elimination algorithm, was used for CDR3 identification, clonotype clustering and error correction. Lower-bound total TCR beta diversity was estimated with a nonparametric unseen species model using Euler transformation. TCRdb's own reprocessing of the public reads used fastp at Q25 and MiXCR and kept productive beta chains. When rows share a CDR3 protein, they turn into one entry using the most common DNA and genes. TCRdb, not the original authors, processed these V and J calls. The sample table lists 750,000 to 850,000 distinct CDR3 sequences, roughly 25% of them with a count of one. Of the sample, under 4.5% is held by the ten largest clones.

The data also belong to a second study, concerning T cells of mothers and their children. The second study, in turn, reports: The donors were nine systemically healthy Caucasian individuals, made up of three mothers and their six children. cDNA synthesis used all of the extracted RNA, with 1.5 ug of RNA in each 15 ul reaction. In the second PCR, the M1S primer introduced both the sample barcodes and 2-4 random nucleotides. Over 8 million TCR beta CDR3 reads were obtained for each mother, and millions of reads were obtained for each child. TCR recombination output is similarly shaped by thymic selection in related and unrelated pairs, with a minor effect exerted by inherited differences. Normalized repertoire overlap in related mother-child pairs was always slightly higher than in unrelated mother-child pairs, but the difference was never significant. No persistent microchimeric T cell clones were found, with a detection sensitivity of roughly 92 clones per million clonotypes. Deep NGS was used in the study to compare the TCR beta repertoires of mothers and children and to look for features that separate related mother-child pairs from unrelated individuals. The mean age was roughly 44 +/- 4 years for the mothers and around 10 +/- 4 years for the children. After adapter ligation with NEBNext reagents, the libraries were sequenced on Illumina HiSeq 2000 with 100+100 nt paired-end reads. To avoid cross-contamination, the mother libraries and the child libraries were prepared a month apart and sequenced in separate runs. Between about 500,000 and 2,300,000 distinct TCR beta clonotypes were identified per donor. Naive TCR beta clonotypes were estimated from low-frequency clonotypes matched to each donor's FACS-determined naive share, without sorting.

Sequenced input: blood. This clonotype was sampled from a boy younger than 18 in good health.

The CDR3 sequence is CASSWLAGGNNEQFF. The DNA reads TGTGCCAGCAGCTGGCTAGCGGGGGGGAACAATGAGCAGTTCTTC. The sequence is built from TRBV7-8 and TRBJ2-1; TRBD2 agrees with 12 junctional bases. V and J are trimmed by 4 bases and 5 bases, and the gene matches miss 3 bases of the junction. The CDR3 covers 15 residues, taking in both the cysteine and the phenylalanine. The kept DNA is CDR3 alone, 45 bases in frame from the first base. Via the germline V gene, CDR1 is SGHVS and CDR2 FQNEAQ. The CDR3, completed at both ends by the reference TRBV7-8 and TRBJ2-1 genes, gives the full variable domain GAGVSQSPRYKVAKRGQDVALRCDPISGHVSLFWYQQALGQGPEFLTYFQNEAQLDKSGLPSDRFFAERPEGSVSTLKIQRTQQEDSAVYLCASSWLAGGNNEQFFGPGTRLTVL.